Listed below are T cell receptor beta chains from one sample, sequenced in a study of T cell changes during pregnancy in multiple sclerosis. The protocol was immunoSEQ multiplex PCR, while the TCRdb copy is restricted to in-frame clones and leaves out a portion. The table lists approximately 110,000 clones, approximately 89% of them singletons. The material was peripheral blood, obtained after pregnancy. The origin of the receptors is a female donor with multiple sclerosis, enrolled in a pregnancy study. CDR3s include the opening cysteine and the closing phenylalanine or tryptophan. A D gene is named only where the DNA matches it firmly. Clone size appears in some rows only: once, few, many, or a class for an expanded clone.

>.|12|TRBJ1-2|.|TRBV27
CASRSGNYGYTF
TGTGCCAGCAGGTCGGGGAACTATGGCTACACCTTC
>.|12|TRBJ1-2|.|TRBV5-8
CASSPNNYGYTF
TGTGCCAGCAGCCCTAACAACTATGGCTACACCTTC
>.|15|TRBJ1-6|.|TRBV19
CASHQKGGSNSPLHF
TGTGCCAGCCACCAAAAGGGAGGCTCTAATTCACCCCTCCACTTT
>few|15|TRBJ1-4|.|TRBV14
CASSQVNPLGEKLFF
TGTGCCAGCAGCCAAGTTAACCCCCTAGGTGAAAAACTGTTTTTT
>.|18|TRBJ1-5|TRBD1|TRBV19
CATARRTGGEIRNQPQHF
TGTGCCACCGCCAGGAGGACAGGGGGCGAGATCAGAAATCAGCCCCAGCATTTT
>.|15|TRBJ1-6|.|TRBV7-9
CASGGSLTYNSPLHF
TGTGCCAGCGGCGGCAGTCTTACCTATAATTCACCCCTCCACTTT
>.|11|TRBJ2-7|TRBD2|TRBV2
CARGLADEQYF
TGTGCCAGGGGACTAGCGGACGAGCAGTACTTC
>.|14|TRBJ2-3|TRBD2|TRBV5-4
CASSPGTTRNTQYF
TGTGCCAGCAGCCCTGGGACTACCAGAAATACGCAGTATTTT
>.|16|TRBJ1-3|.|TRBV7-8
CASSLARLPSGNTIYF
TGTGCCAGCAGCTTAGCTAGACTCCCCTCAGGAAACACCATATATTTT
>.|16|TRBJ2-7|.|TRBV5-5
CASRNLASGYAYEQYF
TGTGCCAGCAGAAACCTAGCTTCCGGTTATGCCTACGAGCAGTACTTC
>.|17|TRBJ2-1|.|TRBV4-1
CASSQDLGGSAYNEQFF
TGCGCCAGCAGCCAAGATTTAGGCGGGTCCGCATACAATGAGCAGTTCTTC
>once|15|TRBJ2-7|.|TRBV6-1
CASSPIRGSRLEQYF
TGTGCCAGCAGCCCTATTCGGGGGAGTCGCCTGGAGCAGTACTTC
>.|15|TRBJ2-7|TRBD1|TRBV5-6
CASSRPGQGWYEQYF
TGTGCCAGCAGCCGACCGGGACAGGGGTGGTACGAGCAGTACTTC
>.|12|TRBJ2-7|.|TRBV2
CASSAGAYEQYF
TGTGCCAGCAGTGCGGGTGCCTACGAGCAGTACTTC
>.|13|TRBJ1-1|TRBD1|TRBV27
CATTQGLNTEAFF
TGTGCCACCACACAGGGGCTGAACACTGAAGCTTTCTTT
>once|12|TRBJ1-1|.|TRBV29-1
CSVEGQGPEAFF
TGCAGCGTTGAAGGGCAGGGCCCTGAAGCTTTCTTT
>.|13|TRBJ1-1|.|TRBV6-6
CASSYSVETAAFF
TGTGCCAGCAGTTACTCAGTTGAGACAGCAGCTTTCTTT
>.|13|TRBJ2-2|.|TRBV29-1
CSYGGPNTGELFF
TGCAGCTATGGGGGCCCGAACACCGGGGAGCTGTTTTTT
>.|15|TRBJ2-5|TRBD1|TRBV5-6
CASSVPQGAPETQYF
TGTGCCAGCAGCGTACCTCAGGGGGCGCCGGAGACCCAGTACTTC
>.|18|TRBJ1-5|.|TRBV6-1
CASSETPPQMDINQPQHF
TGTGCCAGCAGTGAAACCCCGCCACAGATGGATATCAATCAGCCCCAGCATTTT
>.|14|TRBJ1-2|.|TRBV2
CASRAGSANYGYTF
TGTGCCAGCAGGGCAGGGTCAGCTAACTATGGCTACACCTTC
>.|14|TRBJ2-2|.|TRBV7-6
CASSSPGNTGELFF
TGTGCCAGCAGCTCCCCCGGGAACACCGGGGAGCTGTTTTTT
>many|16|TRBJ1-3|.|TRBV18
CASSPEDRSSGNTIYF
TGTGCCAGCTCACCTGAAGACAGGTCTTCTGGAAACACCATATATTTT
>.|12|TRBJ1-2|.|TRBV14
CASSQARYGYTF
TGTGCCAGCAGCCAAGCCCGCTATGGCTACACCTTC
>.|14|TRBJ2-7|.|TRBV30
CAWSVSGGNNEQYF
TGTGCCTGGAGTGTATCAGGGGGGAACAACGAGCAGTACTTC
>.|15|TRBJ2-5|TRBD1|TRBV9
CASSERDRGQKTQYF
TGTGCCAGCAGCGAACGGGACAGGGGCCAAAAGACCCAGTACTTC
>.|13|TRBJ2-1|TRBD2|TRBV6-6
CASRGSGNNEQFF
TGTGCCAGCAGAGGTAGCGGGAACAATGAGCAGTTCTTC
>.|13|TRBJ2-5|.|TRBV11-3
CASSQGLGETQYF
TGTGCCAGCAGCCAGGGGTTAGGAGAGACCCAGTACTTC
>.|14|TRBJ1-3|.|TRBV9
CASTQRGSGNTIYF
TGTGCCAGCACCCAAAGGGGCTCTGGAAACACCATATATTTT
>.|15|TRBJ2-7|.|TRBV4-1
CASSHRTAPAYEQYF
TGCGCCAGCAGCCATAGGACAGCCCCCGCCTACGAGCAGTACTTC
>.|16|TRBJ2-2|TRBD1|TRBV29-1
CSVVSIGQGDTGELFF
TGCAGCGTTGTGAGTATTGGACAGGGAGACACCGGGGAGCTGTTTTTT
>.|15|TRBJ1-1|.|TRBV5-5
CASSLEAGANTEAFF
TGTGCCAGCAGCTTGGAGGCAGGGGCGAACACTGAAGCTTTCTTT
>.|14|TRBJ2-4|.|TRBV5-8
CASSGDLSANIQYF
TGTGCCAGCAGCGGAGACTTGAGCGCGAACATTCAGTACTTC
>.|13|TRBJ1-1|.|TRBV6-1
CASSEGRGTEAFF
TGTGCCAGCAGTGAAGGCAGGGGAACTGAAGCTTTCTTT
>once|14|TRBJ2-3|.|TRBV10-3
CAISENDSGDTQYF
TGTGCCATCAGTGAGAACGACAGCGGGGATACGCAGTATTTT
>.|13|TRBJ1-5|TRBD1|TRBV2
CATRQGLNQPQHF
TGTGCCACCCGACAGGGTCTCAATCAGCCCCAGCATTTT
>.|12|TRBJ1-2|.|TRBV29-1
CSVEEIGYGYTF
TGCAGCGTTGAAGAGATCGGTTATGGCTACACCTTC
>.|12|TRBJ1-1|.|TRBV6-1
CASSEFSTEAFF
TGTGCCAGCAGTGAATTCTCCACTGAAGCTTTCTTT
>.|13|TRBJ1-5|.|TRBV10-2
CASSASLDQPQHF
TGCGCCAGCAGTGCGTCACTTGATCAGCCCCAGCATTTT